The 10 T cell receptor beta chains given below trace back to one sample, sequenced in a study of T cell clonality in common variable immunodeficiency. Assay used: immunoSEQ multiplex PCR; TCRdb lists only in-frame clones, some missing. Observed are 30,000 to 35,000 clones, no singletons, with the top ten taking about 29%. For these receptors, no antigen is known. Whole-study findings and limits: In common variable immunodeficiency, TCR beta chains reportedly carried fewer deletions and N-nucleotide insertions.

Sequenced sample: peripheral blood mononuclear cells. The receptors were sampled from a human donor with common variable immunodeficiency.

This clone has a handful of counts. The CDR3 end is not reached by the read, which stops 3 residues before it; the germline J gene fills it in. This chain links TRBV30 with TRBJ2-1; 13 positions match TRBD2. CDR3 size: 16 residues. J gave up 8 bases and V 5 bases, and 12 bases lay outside the gene matches. Germline CDR1 is GTSNPN and CDR2 is SVGIG (reference sequence). The sequenced part of the CDR3 DNA is TGTGCCTGGGCCTACCTACTAGCGGGAGGGCCCGATGAG. Translating gives CAWAYLLAGGPDE. The CDR3 in full is CAWAYLLAGGPDEQFF.

In this sample, this clone turned up many times. Read sequence stops 3 residues before the CDR3 end, and the germline J gene provides the missing end. This chain connects TRBV7-6 to TRBJ2-3; 8 nucleotides line up with TRBD2. V lost 6 bases to trimming and J lost 1 base; unmatched junction nucleotides: 6. Looked up from germline, CDR1 is SGHVS and CDR2 is FNYEAQ. CDR3 size: 15 residues. CDR3 DNA, as far as it was read: TGTGCCAGCAGTACGACTAGCGCTCGCACAGATACG. This gives the protein CASSTTSARTDT. The entire CDR3 is CASSTTSARTDTQYF.

For this clone: From the germline J gene comes the end of the CDR3, since the read stops 3 residues before it. The J gene is TRBJ2-3, the V gene TRBV2; D is ambiguous. CDR3 length: 14 residues. Trimming took off 5 bases at V and 0 bases at J, with 9 bases between the two ends. Germline V gene data show CDR1 as SNHLY and CDR2 as FYNNEI. Incomplete CDR3 DNA: TGTGCCAGCAGTCCCTCTTCTAGCACAGATACG. Residues: CASSPSSSTDT. The CDR3, in full, reads CASSPSSSTDTQYF.

Remarks on this clone: The read falls 3 residues short of the CDR3 end, and the missing part is taken from the germline J gene. The chain combines TRBV19 with TRBJ2-7; 7 nucleotides match TRBD1. Trimming cost V 3 bases and J 0 bases; bases outside gene matches: 5. Germline V lookup: CDR1 LNHDA, CDR2 SQIVND (reference sequence). The CDR3 covers 15 residues. CDR3 amino acids: CASSMTGMSSYEQYF. The sequenced part of the CDR3 DNA is TGTGCCAGTAGTATGACAGGGATGAGCTCCTACGAG.

Regarding this clone: The read comes to an end 3 residues before the CDR3 does, leaving the germline J gene to fill in the end. The chain links TRBV7-9 to TRBJ2-1, with TRBD1 as a possible D gene (6 bases). Trimming took off 8 bases at V and 8 bases at J, with 19 bases between the two ends. The CDR3 is 14 amino acids. Germline-derived CDR1 and CDR2 are SEHNR and FQNEAQ (reference sequence). The CDR3: CASRWAGESDEQFF. Partial CDR3 DNA: TGTGCCAGCCGTTGGGCAGGGGAGTCGGATGAG.

A few counts support this clone. Coverage ceases 3 residues before the CDR3 finishes, and the germline J gene fills in the end. V usage is TRBV6-2 or TRBV6-3 and J usage is TRBJ2-7; D may be TRBD2 (6 bases). The CDR3 length is 16 residues. V lost 6 bases, J lost 3 bases, and 21 bases lay in between. CDR1 and CDR2 from the germline V gene are MNHEY and SVGEGT. This CDR3 reads CASRPAPPSAFYEQYF. CDR3 DNA, as far as it was read: TGTGCCAGCAGGCCTGCCCCTCCTAGCGCCTTCTACGAG.

At least ten counts were recorded for this clone. The read falls 3 residues short of the CDR3 end, and the missing part is taken from the germline J gene. This sequence joins TRBV30 and TRBJ2-3; 15 nucleotides align to TRBD2. V shed 5 bases and J 7 bases; nucleotides not matched to a gene: 7. CDR1 GTSNPN and CDR2 SVGIG come from the germline V gene (reference sequence). CDR3 size: 15 residues. This CDR3 reads CAWSDGLAGGNTQYF. The DNA read from the CDR3 is TGTGCCTGGTCTGATGGACTAGCGGGAGGGAATACG. Variable domain in full (rest from reference TRBV30 and TRBJ2-3): SQTIHQWPATLVQPVGSPLSLECTVEGTSNPNLYWYRQAAGRGLQLLFYSVGIGQISSEVPQNLSASRPQDRQFILSSKKLLLSDSGFYLCAWSDGLAGGNTQYFGPGTRLTVL.

This clone appeared a few times. The read falls 3 residues short of the CDR3 end, and the missing part is taken from the germline J gene. The gene calls are TRBV18 and TRBJ2-1, with 7 bases fitting TRBD2. V shed 3 bases and J 9 bases; nucleotides not matched to a gene: 11. Germline-derived CDR1 and CDR2 are KGHSH and LQKENI. The CDR3 runs to 15 residues. The part of the CDR3 DNA that was read is TGTGCCAGCTCACCGTTTCTAGCGGAGCCCAGTGAG. This translates into CASSPFLAEPSE. The entire CDR3 reads CASSPFLAEPSEQFF.

Partial CDR3 DNA: TGTGCCAGGGGGATAGCGGGATGGCACTACGAG. Residues: CARGIAGWHYE. The full CDR3 sequence reads CARGIAGWHYEQYF. The chain uses TRBV19 and TRBJ2-7; 8 nucleotides match TRBD2. The missing CDR3 end, 3 residues past where the read stops, is filled in from the germline J gene. The CDR3 consists of 14 residues. Looked up from germline, CDR1 is LNHDA and CDR2 is SQIVND (reference sequence). J gave up 3 bases and V 9 bases, and 10 bases lay outside the gene matches.

Many counts were recorded for this clone. The read is 3 residues too short to cover the CDR3 end, so that end is filled in from the germline J gene. The rearrangement uses TRBV19 and TRBJ2-1, with 10 bases identical to TRBD2. V lost 6 bases and J lost 5; bases outside the gene matches: 13. The CDR3 length is 17 residues. Germline-derived CDR1 and CDR2 are LNHDA and SQIVND (reference sequence). The sequenced part of the CDR3 DNA is TGTGCCAGTAGCGTCTTTATAGCGGGAGGCCCCAACAATGAG. Translated, it gives CASSVFIAGGPNNE. The CDR3 in its entirety is CASSVFIAGGPNNEQFF.